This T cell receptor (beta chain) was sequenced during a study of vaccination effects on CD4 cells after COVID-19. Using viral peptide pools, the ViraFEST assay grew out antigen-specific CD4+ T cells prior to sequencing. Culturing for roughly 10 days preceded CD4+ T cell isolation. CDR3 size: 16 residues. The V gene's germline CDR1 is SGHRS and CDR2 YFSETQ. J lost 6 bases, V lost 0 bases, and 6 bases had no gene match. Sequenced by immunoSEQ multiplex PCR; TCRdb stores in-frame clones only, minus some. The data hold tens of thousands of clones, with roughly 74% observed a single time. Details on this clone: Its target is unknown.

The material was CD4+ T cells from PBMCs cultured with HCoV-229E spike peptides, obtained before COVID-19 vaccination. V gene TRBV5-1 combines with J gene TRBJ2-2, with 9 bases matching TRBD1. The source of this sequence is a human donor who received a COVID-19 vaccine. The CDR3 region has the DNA TGCGCCAGCAGCTTGGTCGGACAGGGGAATGCCGGGGAGCTGTTTTTT. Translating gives CASSLVGQGNAGELFF. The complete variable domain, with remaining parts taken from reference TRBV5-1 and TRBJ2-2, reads KAGVTQTPRYLIKTRGQQVTLSCSPISGHRSVSWYQQTPGQGLQFLFEYFSETQRNKGNFPGRFSGRQFSNSRSEMNVSTLELGDSALYLCASSLVGQGNAGELFFGEGSRLTVL.